One and the same sample provided the 12 T cell receptor beta chains below, sequenced in a study of blood T cell repertoires in COVID-19. This table comes from immunoSEQ multiplex PCR, and its TCRdb copy is limited to in-frame clones, with some not included. The sample includes about 160,000 clones, approximately 83% of them seen just once. Material: peripheral blood. These receptor sequences come from a woman at least 80 years old with active or convalescent COVID-19.

This chain links TRBV19 with TRBJ1-3, with unresolved D. Trimming left V 3 bases short and J 1 base short, with 4 bases between. Germline V CDR1 and CDR2: LNHDA, SQIVND (reference sequence). The CDR3 extends over 13 amino acids. In nucleotides, the CDR3 is TGTGCCAGTAGTATGTCATCTGGAAACACCATATATTTT. It codes for CASSMSSGNTIYF.

This clone was recorded only once. The chain links TRBV4-3 to TRBJ2-2; perhaps TRBD2 as D (6 bases). The ends were cut back, 0 bases at V and 7 bases at J, with 15 bases in the middle. Germline-derived CDR1 and CDR2 are LGHNA and YSLEER. This CDR3 spans 16 amino acids. CDR3 amino acids: CASSQELAWGSGELFF. The CDR3 coding sequence is TGCGCCAGCAGCCAAGAACTAGCATGGGGAAGCGGGGAGCTGTTTTTT.

This chain uses TRBV11-3 with TRBJ2-3; TRBD2 aligns across 13 bases. The CDR3 is made up of 16 amino acids. Germline lookup yields CDR1 SGHNT and CDR2 YENEEA. Trimming took 4 bases from V and 2 from J; bases not matched to a gene: 3. CDR3 DNA sequence: TGTGCCAGCAGCTCGGGACTAGCGGGAACCACAGATACGCAGTATTTT. Its translation is CASSSGLAGTTDTQYF.

A word on this clone: One junction end does not reproduce the germline sequence, and a read error may be involved. The chain has TRBV6-5 and TRBJ2-2; TRBD1 matches at 8 bases. The CDR3 has 15 residues. Germline CDR1 is MNHEY and CDR2 is SVGAGI. CDR3 in amino acids: CASSPRGLDTGELFF. In nucleotides, the CDR3 is TGCGCCAGCAGTCCCAGGGGGCTGGACACCGGGGAGCTGTTTTTT.

The chain links TRBV11-2 to TRBJ2-3, with a weak D call TRBD1 (5 bases). The ends were cut back, 5 bases at V and 0 bases at J, with 9 bases in the middle. The germline CDR1 and CDR2 sequences are SGHAT and FQNNGV. This CDR3 spans 14 amino acids. This CDR3 reads CASSLRQSTDTQYF. CDR3 sequence (DNA): TGTGCCAGCAGCCTCCGACAGAGCACAGATACGCAGTATTTT.

This clone was detected only once. V is TRBV3-1 (or the pseudogene TRBV3-2) and J is TRBJ2-5; 11 nucleotides agree with TRBD2. The CDR3 consists of 16 residues. V shed 5 bases and J 2 bases; nucleotides not matched to a gene: 7. CDR1 and CDR2 (germline): LGHDT, YNNKEL (reference sequence). The CDR3 spells CASSGSGGARQETQYF. The DNA for the CDR3 is TGTGCCAGCAGCGGTAGCGGGGGGGCCCGGCAAGAGACCCAGTACTTC.

The V and J genes are TRBV5-6 and TRBJ2-7, with TRBD2 as a possible D gene (6 bases). CDR1 SGHDT and CDR2 YYEEEE come from the germline V gene. Between the trimmed V and J ends, which lost 0 bases and 1 base, there was a span of 11 bases. The CDR3 consists of 15 residues. The CDR3 loop is CASSLAGSGSYEQYF. As DNA, the CDR3 is TGTGCCAGCAGCTTGGCCGGGAGCGGTTCCTACGAGCAGTACTTC.

This chain joins TRBV14 and TRBJ2-7, with D unresolved. Germline V lookup: CDR1 SGHDN, CDR2 FVKESK. V was clipped by 2 bases and J by 5 bases, with 16 bases between them. This CDR3 has 15 amino acids. CDR3 DNA: TGTGCCAGCAGCCAAATCGCGGCAGAGGCCCACGAGCAGTACTTC. Translating it yields CASSQIAAEAHEQYF.

Here the CDR3 DNA reads TGCGCCAGCGGACAAATGGGACAGGGAAACACTGAAGCTTTCTTT. Its protein product is CASGQMGQGNTEAFF. The V and J genes are TRBV4-3 and TRBJ1-1; 9 nucleotides agree with TRBD1. V lost 8 bases to trimming and J lost 2 bases; unmatched junction nucleotides: 9. The CDR3 has 15 amino acids. Germline V lookup: CDR1 LGHNA, CDR2 YSLEER.

The gene calls are TRBV4-2 and TRBJ1-3; 7 bases are a match to TRBD1. The germline CDR1 and CDR2 sequences are LGHNA and YNFKEQ. The CDR3 sequence is 15 residues long. Trimming removed 4 bases from V and 0 bases from J; junction bases left unmatched: 3. The CDR3 region has the DNA TGTGCCAGCAGCCTCCGGGACAGCTCTGGAAACACCATATATTTT. It translates to CASSLRDSSGNTIYF.

The CDR3, as DNA: TGTGCCAGCAGCAAACTATCCTCCGGCTACACCTTC. Translating it yields CASSKLSSGYTF. The chain links TRBV21-1 to TRBJ1-2. TRBV21-1 is tagged as a pseudogene. This CDR3 is built from 12 residues.

The chain is built from TRBV5-8 and TRBJ2-5; 13 bases fit TRBD2. The V gene end was trimmed by 7 bases and the J gene end by 7 bases; junction bases not matched to a gene: 19. The CDR3 spans 18 residues. Per the germline V gene, CDR1 is SGHTS and CDR2 is YDEGEE. CDR3 DNA sequence: TGTGCCAGCTCAGGACTAGCGGGGGCCAGCCCTGGGCTGGGGACCCAGTACTTC. This gives the protein CASSGLAGASPGLGTQYF. The whole variable domain, filled in from reference TRBV5-8 and TRBJ2-5, reads EAGVTQSPTHLIKTRGQQATLRCSPISGHTSVYWYQQALGLGLQFLLWYDEGEERNRGNFPPRFSGRQFPNYSSELNVNALELEDSALYLCASSGLAGASPGLGTQYFGPGTRLLVL.